Each of the 32 T cell receptor beta chains below was sequenced from the same sample in a study of T cells in localized non-small cell lung cancer. Only in-frame clones appear in the TCRdb table, and some are missing; sequencing was by immunoSEQ multiplex PCR. The sample yields over 30,000 clones, approximately 88% seen once. The sequences come from peripheral blood, collected before any cancer treatment. The origin of the receptors is a woman aged 40-75 years with stage I lung adenocarcinoma.

The chain recombines TRBV5-8 with TRBJ2-2; 7 nucleotides align to TRBD1. Germline values: CDR1 SGHTS, CDR2 YDEGEE. Unmatched junction bases numbered 5, after V lost 3 bases and J lost 3 bases. The CDR3 consists of 15 residues. Here the CDR3 DNA reads TGTGCCAGCAGCTCGAGACAGGGAGACACCGGGGAGCTGTTTTTT. Its protein is CASSSRQGDTGELFF.

The chain uses TRBV28 and TRBJ2-7; tentatively, D is TRBD1 or TRBD2 (5 bases each). Germline CDR1 is MDHEN and CDR2 is SYDVKM. The CDR3 totals 16 residues. V was shortened by 4 bases and J by 0 bases, with 16 bases between the two germline ends. The CDR3 bases are TGTGCCAGCAGTTCGATTTCAGAAGGGACCTCCTACGAGCAGTACTTC. Translated: CASSSISEGTSYEQYF. Based on the CDR3 plus reference TRBV28 and TRBJ2-7, the full variable domain is DVKVTQSSRYLVKRTGEKVFLECVQDMDHENMFWYRQDPGLGLRLIYFSYDVKMKEKGDIPEGYSVSREKKERFSLILESASTNQTSMYLCASSSISEGTSYEQYFGPGTRLTVT.

The chain has TRBV28 and TRBJ2-1; 13 nucleotides agree with TRBD2. The CDR3 totals 16 residues. Germline V gene data show CDR1 as MDHEN and CDR2 as SYDVKM. Unmatched junction bases numbered 4, after V lost 4 bases and J lost 4 bases. The DNA for the CDR3 is TGTGCCAGCAGTTCCACTAGCGGGAGGGGATACAATGAGCAGTTCTTC. Translation: CASSSTSGRGYNEQFF.

The V and J genes are TRBV28 and TRBJ2-2; D is tentatively TRBD1 or TRBD2 (5 bases each). CDR1 is MDHEN, CDR2 SYDVKM, per germline. The CDR3 is 17 residues long. Trimming took off 0 bases at V and 2 bases at J, with 13 bases between the two ends. Here the CDR3 DNA reads TGTGCCAGCAGTTTATGGGGGGACGGGGATAACACCGGGGAGCTGTTTTTT. The encoded protein is CASSLWGDGDNTGELFF.

J is TRBJ2-7 and V is TRBV6-5; D is perhaps TRBD2 (6 bases). Germline V lookup: CDR1 MNHEY, CDR2 SVGAGI. The CDR3 is 15 amino acids. The V and J ends lost 0 bases and 2 bases respectively, with 11 bases between them. DNA for the CDR3: TGTGCCAGCAGTTACTCGGCAGGCGGGGCCTACGAGCAGTACTTC. Protein sequence: CASSYSAGGAYEQYF.

This clone was counted only a few times. The rearrangement links TRBV28 to TRBJ2-7; tentatively, D is TRBD2 (7 bases). The V and J ends lost 2 bases and 7 bases respectively, with 15 bases between them. The germline gives CDR1 MDHEN, CDR2 SYDVKM. CDR3 length: 14 residues. The CDR3 reads CASSLGGARREQYF. CDR3 DNA sequence: TGTGCCAGCAGTTTAGGGGGGGCACGCCGGGAGCAGTACTTC.

This chain connects TRBV28 to TRBJ2-3; a weak D match, TRBD2 (5 bases). CDR3 length: 13 amino acids. V was clipped by 5 bases and J by 1 base, with 7 bases between them. In germline, CDR1 is MDHEN, CDR2 SYDVKM. The CDR3 DNA reads TGTGCCAGCAGTAGGACTGGCACAGATACGCAGTATTTT. As protein: CASSRTGTDTQYF.

This clone was seen once. The chain's CDR3 is CATTGTSGSYEQYF. Here the CDR3 DNA reads TGTGCCACGACAGGGACTAGCGGTTCCTACGAGCAGTACTTC. The rearrangement joins TRBV10-3 to TRBJ2-7, with 11 nucleotides matching TRBD2. Germline-derived CDR1 and CDR2 are ENHRY and SYGVKD. CDR3 size: 14 residues. With V trimmed by 10 bases and J by 1 base, 6 bases remained unmatched.

The chain uses TRBV27 and TRBJ2-1; 9 bases match TRBD1. The CDR3 covers 13 residues. J was trimmed by 8 bases and V by 8 bases; bases with no gene match: 7. Germline V gives CDR1 MNHEY, CDR2 SMNVEV (reference sequence). The CDR3 bases are TGTGCCAGCGCGGGACAGGGAATTTATGAGCAGTTCTTC. It codes for CASAGQGIYEQFF.

V usage is TRBV5-1 and J usage is TRBJ1-3, with a tentative D call TRBD1 (5 bases). The CDR3 runs to 14 residues. V shed 5 bases and J shed 3 bases, with 12 bases lying between them. Germline assignment: CDR1 SGHRS and CDR2 YFSETQ. CDR3: CASRSGIGGNTIYF. CDR3 bases: TGCGCCAGCAGGTCAGGGATCGGTGGAAACACCATATATTTT.

This clone occurred once. CDR3 residues: CASSSERMGEAFF. The DNA of the CDR3 is TGTGCCAGCAGCTCCGAGAGGATGGGTGAAGCTTTCTTT. The chain couples TRBV7-2 to TRBJ1-1; D unresolved. V was pared by 4 bases and J by 7 bases, with 13 bases between. This CDR3 is 13 amino acids long. Germline lookup yields CDR1 SGHTA and CDR2 FQGNSA.

This rearrangement joins TRBV20-1 to TRBJ2-7; maybe TRBD1 (7 bases). Trimming shortened V by 6 bases and J by 6 bases, and 12 bases separated the two germline ends. The CDR3 spans 11 residues. Germline V gene data show CDR1 as DFQATT and CDR2 as SNEGSKA (reference sequence). The CDR3 spells CSAPGGTEQYF. The CDR3 DNA follows: TGCAGTGCCCCAGGGGGGACCGAGCAGTACTTC.

The chain employs TRBV28 and TRBJ2-7; D unclear. V dropped 1 base and J dropped 7 bases, with 8 bases sitting between them. CDR1 and CDR2 (germline): MDHEN, SYDVKM. There are 12 residues in the CDR3. The CDR3 loop is CASSLFSEEQYF. The CDR3 DNA sequence: TGTGCCAGCAGTTTATTTTCGGAGGAGCAGTACTTC.

The J gene is TRBJ2-7, the V gene TRBV28; 8 bases are shared with TRBD1. The V and J ends lost 6 bases and 2 bases, in that order; junction bases with no gene match: 12. Per germline, CDR1 MDHEN and CDR2 SYDVKM. The CDR3 has 16 residues. The CDR3 loop reads CASRTGGSGPAYEQYF. The CDR3 DNA reads as TGTGCCAGCAGAACAGGGGGATCGGGACCCGCCTACGAGCAGTACTTC.

This clone occurred once. The chain is built from TRBV9 and TRBJ2-7; TRBD2 agrees at 11 bases. This CDR3 has 15 amino acids. Germline V CDR1 and CDR2: SGDLS, YYNGEE. Trimming at V came to 4 bases and at J to 5 bases, leaving 8 bases not matched to a gene. CDR3 bases: TGTGCCAGCAGCCTCTTAGCGGGAGGGCCGAACGAGCAGTACTTC. It encodes CASSLLAGGPNEQYF.

V is TRBV19 and J is TRBJ1-2, with D possibly TRBD1 on 5 matching bases. V was clipped by 8 bases and J by 5 bases, with 21 bases between them. The CDR3 sequence is 15 residues long. CDR1 is LNHDA and CDR2 is SQIVND in the germline V gene (reference sequence). CDR3 sequence reads: CASVPGKFAGYGYTF. Written as DNA, the CDR3 is TGTGCCAGTGTACCGGGCAAGTTTGCAGGGTATGGCTACACCTTC.

The rearrangement links TRBV28 to TRBJ1-2, with a possible D match to TRBD1 (6 bases). Trimming left V 4 bases short and J 0 bases short, with 12 bases between. Germline CDR1 and CDR2: MDHEN and SYDVKM. The CDR3 loop spans 15 amino acids. DNA of the CDR3: TGTGCCAGCAGTTCTTGGACAGTGCCTAACTATGGCTACACCTTC. Protein sequence: CASSSWTVPNYGYTF.

This clone turned up a few times. J is TRBJ2-3 and V is TRBV29-1, with TRBD1 matching 7 bases. J was trimmed by 14 bases and V by 2 bases; bases with no gene match: 1. The CDR3 is 9 amino acids. Germline CDR1 reads SQVTM; CDR2 reads ANQGSEA. The CDR3 reads CSVENRGYF. The DNA of the CDR3 is TGCAGCGTTGAAAACAGGGGGTATTTT.

The chain links TRBV18 to TRBJ1-5; D uncertain. Germline values: CDR1 KGHSH, CDR2 LQKENI. V dropped 2 bases and J dropped 3 bases, with 5 bases sitting between them. The length of the CDR3 is 13 residues. CDR3 nucleotides: TGTGCCAGCTCACCAGGGAACAATCAGCCCCAGCATTTT. Amino acids: CASSPGNNQPQHF.

Regarding this clone: The sample has other DNA sequences that encode this CDR3 too. This chain connects TRBV11-2 to TRBJ2-7; 8 bases align to TRBD2. Germline V gene lookup returns CDR1 SGHAT and CDR2 FQNNGV. Germline trimming cut 5 bases from V and 0 bases from J; bases unmatched to any gene: 3. This CDR3 contains 14 residues. The CDR3 loop is CASSLAGGSYEQYF. The DNA for the CDR3 is TGTGCCAGCAGCCTCGCGGGGGGCTCCTACGAGCAGTACTTC.

The chain links TRBV25-1 to TRBJ2-6; D might be TRBD1 (6 bases). V dropped 4 bases and J dropped 2 bases, with 9 bases sitting between them. The CDR3 is 15 amino acids. Germline V gives CDR1 MGHDK, CDR2 SYGVNS. CDR3 sequence (DNA): TGTGCCAGCAGTGCCCCAGGGGCTGGGGCCAACGTCCTGACTTTC. It is translated as CASSAPGAGANVLTF.

V is TRBV6-6 and J is TRBJ2-1, with 7 nucleotides matching TRBD2. The CDR3 is 15 amino acids. V shed 2 bases, J shed 4 bases, and the junction held 5 bases outside the gene matches. Germline values: CDR1 MNHNY, CDR2 SVGAGI (reference sequence). This chain's CDR3 is CASSYTGGIYNEQFF. DNA for the CDR3: TGTGCCAGCAGTTACACGGGAGGAATTTACAATGAGCAGTTCTTC.

The J gene is TRBJ1-3, the V gene TRBV4-1; no firm D call. Deletions cut 1 base from V and 2 bases from J, with 12 bases between. Germline CDR1 MGHRA, CDR2 YSYEKL. The CDR3 is 16 amino acids. CDR3 protein: CASSQGGGSTGNTIYF. The CDR3 DNA reads TGCGCCAGCAGCCAAGGAGGAGGGTCAACTGGAAACACCATATATTTT.

This chain links TRBV5-8 with TRBJ2-5; D is perhaps TRBD2 (6 bases). This CDR3 contains 16 residues. V was trimmed by 3 bases and J by 0 bases, leaving 15 bases between them. The V gene's germline CDR1 is SGHTS and CDR2 YDEGEE. The CDR3 sequence is CASSSRLDLYQETQYF. The CDR3 nucleotides read TGTGCCAGCAGCTCCCGACTAGATTTGTACCAAGAGACCCAGTACTTC.

This rearrangement joins TRBV28 to TRBJ1-2; 10 positions match TRBD1. Per the germline V gene, CDR1 is MDHEN and CDR2 is SYDVKM. CDR3 size: 14 residues. V dropped 5 bases and J dropped 7; count of bases not matched to a gene: 7. Here the CDR3 DNA reads TGTGCCAGCAGTCTGGACAGGGGGGGACCTGGCTACACCTTC. Protein: CASSLDRGGPGYTF.

CDR3 nucleotides: TGCGCCAGCAGCTCCTGGACAGGGGCGAATGAAAAACTGTTTTTT. Translation: CASSSWTGANEKLFF. This chain uses TRBV5-1 with TRBJ1-4, with TRBD1 matching 9 bases. Germline CDR1 is SGHRS and CDR2 is YFSETQ. This CDR3 is built from 15 residues. Trimming cost V 3 bases and J 5 bases; bases outside gene matches: 5. The full variable domain, with the rest looked up from reference TRBV5-1 and TRBJ1-4, is KAGVTQTPRYLIKTRGQQVTLSCSPISGHRSVSWYQQTPGQGLQFLFEYFSETQRNKGNFPGRFSGRQFSNSRSEMNVSTLELGDSALYLCASSSWTGANEKLFFGSGTQLSVL.

The sample holds a few counts of this clone. The chain couples TRBV2 to TRBJ1-1, with a weak D call TRBD1 (5 bases). V was shortened by 6 bases and J by 5 bases, with 16 bases between the two germline ends. CDR3 length: 14 amino acids. Per the germline V gene, CDR1 is SNHLY and CDR2 is FYNNEI. CDR3 sequence (DNA): TGTGCCAGCAGATCCACCTCGGGGGAGACTGAAGCTTTCTTT. Residues: CASRSTSGETEAFF.

This clone has more than one count but fewer than ten. This chain links TRBV28 with TRBJ2-1; D ambiguous. This CDR3 spans 11 amino acids. Trimming pared 5 bases from V and 8 bases from J, leaving 7 bases between. Germline V gene data show CDR1 as MDHEN and CDR2 as SYDVKM. CDR3 coding DNA: TGTGCCAGCAGTCTTACGTATGAGCAGTTCTTC. This translates into CASSLTYEQFF.

Only one count was recorded for this clone. V and J are TRBV19 and TRBJ2-5; 9 bases map to TRBD2. Germline assignment: CDR1 LNHDA and CDR2 SQIVND (reference sequence). J gave up 5 bases and V 3 bases, and 7 bases lay outside the gene matches. This CDR3 has 15 amino acids. In DNA form, the CDR3 reads TGTGCCAGTAGTATTGGCGGGAGGGCTTCGGAGACCCAGTACTTC. It is translated as CASSIGGRASETQYF.

As DNA, the CDR3 is TGTGCCAGCAGTTTAGTTTTAGGGTTCTATGGCTACACCTTC. The encoded protein is CASSLVLGFYGYTF. The rearrangement uses TRBV27 and TRBJ1-2, with unresolved D. The CDR3 extends over 14 amino acids. The germline CDR1 and CDR2 sequences are MNHEY and SMNVEV (reference sequence). The V gene lost 2 bases and the J gene lost 4 bases, with 11 bases spanning the gap.

The rearrangement links TRBV28 to TRBJ2-3; TRBD2 matches at 8 bases. V trimming: 6 bases; J trimming: 2 bases; junction bases outside the gene matches: 7. CDR1 and CDR2 (germline): MDHEN, SYDVKM. The CDR3 has 15 residues. The CDR3 here is CASRGSGRNTDTQYF. CDR3 bases: TGTGCCAGCAGGGGGAGCGGGAGAAACACAGATACGCAGTATTTT.

This chain connects TRBV2 to TRBJ2-7; 10 bases match TRBD2. Per germline, CDR1 SNHLY and CDR2 FYNNEI. There are 15 residues in the CDR3. Unmatched junction bases numbered 6, after V lost 2 bases and J lost 5 bases. The CDR3 bases are TGTGCCAGCAGTGAATGGCTAGCGGGAGAGAACGAGCAGTACTTC. This encodes CASSEWLAGENEQYF.